The 14 T cell receptor beta chains in this list originate from one sample, sequenced in a study of cytomegalovirus exposure and HLA in healthy donors. The PCR had 60 Vbeta and 13 Jbeta primers. Clones were sequenced by immunoSEQ multiplex PCR, and TCRdb holds only the in-frame ones, with some missing. The repertoire holds 150,000 to 200,000 clones, with over 60% as singletons. The sample was PBMCs. The receptors shown here come from a woman aged 25-40 years in good health and CMV-seronegative.

This sequence joins TRBV14 and TRBJ1-1; 8 nucleotides match TRBD1. The V segment lost 2 bases and the J segment 4 bases; nucleotides outside the gene matches: 12. CDR1 and CDR2 from the germline V gene are SGHDN and FVKESK. CDR3 length equals 17 residues. The CDR3 here is CASSQLIGRRGPTEAFF. DNA for the CDR3: TGTGCCAGCAGCCAATTGATAGGACGCAGGGGGCCCACTGAAGCTTTCTTT.

V gene TRBV4-2 combines with J gene TRBJ2-1; 9 positions match TRBD2. Unmatched junction bases numbered 7, after V lost 1 base and J lost 9 bases. CDR1 is LGHNA and CDR2 is YNFKEQ in the germline V gene. The CDR3 loop spans 15 amino acids. CDR3 loop: CASSQGLAGKSEQFF. The CDR3 nucleotides are TGTGCCAGCAGCCAAGGGCTAGCGGGGAAGAGTGAGCAGTTCTTC.

This clone was counted between two and nine times. The chain is built from TRBV11-2 and TRBJ2-2; 10 bases are shared with TRBD2. The V and J ends lost 1 base and 1 base, in that order; junction bases with no gene match: 3. This CDR3 contains 17 residues. Germline assignment: CDR1 SGHAT and CDR2 FQNNGV. CDR3 nucleotide sequence: TGTGCCAGCAGCTTAGGCTCTAGCGGGAGGAACACCGGGGAGCTGTTTTTT. It codes for CASSLGSSGRNTGELFF. The variable domain in full, completed from reference TRBV11-2 and TRBJ2-2, reads EAGVAQSPRYKIIEKRQSVAFWCNPISGHATLYWYQQILGQGPKLLIQFQNNGVVDDSQLPKDRFSAERLKGVDSTLKIQPAKLEDSAVYLCASSLGSSGRNTGELFFGEGSRLTVL.

This sequence joins TRBV5-4 and TRBJ2-2; tentative D call: TRBD2 (5 bases). The length of the CDR3 is 14 residues. Between the trimmed V and J ends, which lost 7 bases and 5 bases, there was a span of 15 bases. The V gene's germline CDR1 is SGHNT and CDR2 YYREEE (reference sequence). The CDR3 DNA is TGTGCCAGCTCAGAAAACGGGAATACCGGGGAGCTGTTTTTT. It encodes CASSENGNTGELFF.

The chain recombines TRBV28 with TRBJ1-1, with unresolved D. The germline V gene encodes CDR1 MDHEN and CDR2 SYDVKM. Trimming stripped 6 bases from V and 0 bases from J, with 17 bases between. The CDR3 runs 16 residues. CDR3 sequence (DNA): TGTGCCAGCAGGGTCGTAGCCCCGGGAGTGAACACTGAAGCTTTCTTT. Translating gives CASRVVAPGVNTEAFF.

The genes are TRBV9 and TRBJ2-1; 14 bases agree with TRBD2. After removal of 1 base from V and 9 bases from J, the junction contained 9 bases not matched to a gene. Germline CDR1 reads SGDLS; CDR2 reads YYNGEE. This CDR3 spans 17 amino acids. For the CDR3, the DNA is TGTGCCAGCAGCGTATCCGGGACTAGCGGGAGTGCGGGTGAGCAGTTCTTC. Its translation: CASSVSGTSGSAGEQFF.

This chain uses TRBV7-3 with TRBJ2-1; 8 nucleotides align to TRBD2. The V gene end was trimmed by 5 bases and the J gene end by 0 bases; junction bases not matched to a gene: 9. Germline assignment: CDR1 SGHTA and CDR2 FQGTGA. The CDR3 spans 17 residues. The CDR3 DNA reads TGTGCCAGCAGCCCGAAAAGCGGGGGCCTCTCCTACAATGAGCAGTTCTTC. Translation: CASSPKSGGLSYNEQFF.

Of note for this clone: A read error may produce the germline difference seen at one junction end. The chain uses TRBV18 and TRBJ1-1; 9 bases are shared with TRBD1. Germline-derived CDR1 and CDR2 are KGHSH and LQKENI. This CDR3 comprises 13 residues. The CDR3 DNA reads TGTGCCAGCTCGAAACCCCCGGGACAGGGCGACCTTTTT. Protein sequence: CASSKPPGQGDLF.

A remark on this clone: At one boundary the junction diverges from the germline segment, which might be a read error. The rearrangement links TRBV7-7 to TRBJ2-3; D possibly corresponds to TRBD2 (5 bases). CDR1 and CDR2 (germline): SSHAT, FNYEAQ (reference sequence). The CDR3 is 13 residues long. The CDR3 DNA reads TGTGCTAGCAGCCACGGGGGCACAGATACGCAGTATTTT. Its protein product is CASSHGGTDTQYF.

The rearrangement uses TRBV27 and TRBJ2-7; tentative D call: TRBD2 (5 bases). V was shortened by 0 bases and J by 3 bases, with 6 bases between the two germline ends. The CDR3 runs to 13 residues. In germline, CDR1 is MNHEY, CDR2 SMNVEV (reference sequence). Here the CDR3 DNA reads TGTGCCAGCAGTTTATCCGGACTCTACGAGCAGTACTTC. Protein product: CASSLSGLYEQYF.

This clone has just a few counts. The rearrangement links TRBV18 to TRBJ1-5, with D perhaps TRBD1 (6 bases). Germline values: CDR1 KGHSH, CDR2 LQKENI. V gave up 3 bases and J gave up 6 bases, with 12 bases separating them. The CDR3 runs to 14 residues. The CDR3 region is CASSPSGEGQPQHF. CDR3 nucleotide sequence: TGTGCCAGCTCACCCTCAGGGGAAGGTCAGCCCCAGCATTTT.

The chain carries TRBV7-8 and TRBJ2-1; 10 nucleotides match TRBD1. V shed 5 bases, J shed 8 bases, and the junction held 9 bases outside the gene matches. This CDR3 region has 15 residues. Per germline, CDR1 SGHVS and CDR2 FQNEAQ. The CDR3 DNA follows: TGTGCCAGCAGCAGAAAGGGACAGGGGTTAGATGAGCAGTTCTTC. Residues: CASSRKGQGLDEQFF.

This clone has only a few counts. J is TRBJ2-7 and V is TRBV7-8, with TRBD2 matching over 8 bases. J gave up 0 bases and V 5 bases, and 6 bases lay outside the gene matches. Germline CDR1 and CDR2: SGHVS and FQNEAQ. The CDR3 loop spans 15 amino acids. CDR3 sequence: CASSRGGGLSYEQYF. In DNA form, the CDR3 reads TGTGCCAGCAGCAGGGGCGGGGGGCTCTCCTACGAGCAGTACTTC.

J is TRBJ2-1 and V is TRBV5-6; 9 nucleotides line up with TRBD2. Trimming removed 0 bases from V and 6 bases from J; junction bases left unmatched: 10. Germline CDR1 reads SGHDT; CDR2 reads YYEEEE. The CDR3 is made up of 17 amino acids. CDR3 in amino acids: CASSLGASGDPSNEQFF. CDR3 in DNA: TGTGCCAGCAGCTTGGGGGCTAGCGGGGACCCTTCCAATGAGCAGTTCTTC.